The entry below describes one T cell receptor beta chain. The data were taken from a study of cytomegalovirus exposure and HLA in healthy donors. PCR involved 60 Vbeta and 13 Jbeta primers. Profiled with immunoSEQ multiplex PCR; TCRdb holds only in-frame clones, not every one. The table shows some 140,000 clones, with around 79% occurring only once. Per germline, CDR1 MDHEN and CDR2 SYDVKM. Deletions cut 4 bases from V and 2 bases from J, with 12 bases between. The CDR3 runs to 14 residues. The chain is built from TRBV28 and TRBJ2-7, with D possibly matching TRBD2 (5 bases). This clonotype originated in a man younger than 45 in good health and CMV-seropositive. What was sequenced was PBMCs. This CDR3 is CASSWRVFPYEQYF. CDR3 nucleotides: TGTGCCAGCAGTTGGCGGGTTTTTCCCTACGAGCAGTACTTC. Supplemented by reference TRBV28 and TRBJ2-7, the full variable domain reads DVKVTQSSRYLVKRTGEKVFLECVQDMDHENMFWYRQDPGLGLRLIYFSYDVKMKEKGDIPEGYSVSREKKERFSLILESASTNQTSMYLCASSWRVFPYEQYFGPGTRLTVT.